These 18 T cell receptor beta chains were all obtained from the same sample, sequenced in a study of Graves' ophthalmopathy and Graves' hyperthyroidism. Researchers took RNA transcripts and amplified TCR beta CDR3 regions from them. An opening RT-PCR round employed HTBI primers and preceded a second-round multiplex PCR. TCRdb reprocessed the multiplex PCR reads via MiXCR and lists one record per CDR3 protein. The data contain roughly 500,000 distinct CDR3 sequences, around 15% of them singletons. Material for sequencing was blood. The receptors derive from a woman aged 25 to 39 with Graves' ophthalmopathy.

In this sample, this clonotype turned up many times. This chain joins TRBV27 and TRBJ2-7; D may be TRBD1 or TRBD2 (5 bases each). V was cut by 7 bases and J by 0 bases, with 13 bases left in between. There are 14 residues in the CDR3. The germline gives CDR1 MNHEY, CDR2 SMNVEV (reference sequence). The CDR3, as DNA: TGTGCCAGCACCTTACAGGCGGGCTCCTACGAGCAGTACTTC. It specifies CASTLQAGSYEQYF.

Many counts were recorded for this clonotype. The CDR3 protein is CASRGAQDHSPLHF. The CDR3 DNA reads TGTGCCAGCCGAGGCGCACAGGATCATTCACCCCTCCACTTT. The chain uses TRBV6-1 and TRBJ1-6; D perhaps matches TRBD1 (5 bases). The CDR3 runs 14 residues. Looked up from germline, CDR1 is MNHNS and CDR2 is SASEGT. Trimming removed 8 bases from V and 8 bases from J, with 16 bases in between.

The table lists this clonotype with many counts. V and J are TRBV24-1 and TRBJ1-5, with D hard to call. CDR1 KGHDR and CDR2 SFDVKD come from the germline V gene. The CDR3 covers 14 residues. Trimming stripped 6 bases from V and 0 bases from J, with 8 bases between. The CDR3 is CATSRWDSNQPQHF. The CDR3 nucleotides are TGTGCCACCAGTCGATGGGATAGCAATCAGCCCCAGCATTTT.

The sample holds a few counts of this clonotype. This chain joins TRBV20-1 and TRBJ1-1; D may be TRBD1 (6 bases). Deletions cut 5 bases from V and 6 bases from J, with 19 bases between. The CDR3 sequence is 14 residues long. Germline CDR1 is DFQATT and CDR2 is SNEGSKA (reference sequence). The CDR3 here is CSASTPWGASEAFF. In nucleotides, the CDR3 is TGCAGTGCTTCAACCCCTTGGGGGGCGTCTGAAGCTTTCTTT.

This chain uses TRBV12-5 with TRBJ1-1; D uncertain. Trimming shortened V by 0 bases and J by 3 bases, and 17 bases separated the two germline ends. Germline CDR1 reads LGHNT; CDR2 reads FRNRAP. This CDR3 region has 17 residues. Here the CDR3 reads CASGLVRWGRADTEAFF. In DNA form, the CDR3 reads TGTGCTAGTGGTTTGGTACGGTGGGGTAGGGCGGACACTGAAGCTTTCTTT.

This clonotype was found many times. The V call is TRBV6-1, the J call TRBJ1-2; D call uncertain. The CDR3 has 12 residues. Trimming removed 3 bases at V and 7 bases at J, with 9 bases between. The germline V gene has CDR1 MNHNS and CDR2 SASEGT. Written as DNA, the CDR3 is TGTGCCAGCAGTGAGCCCTCGCGTGGCTACACCTTC. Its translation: CASSEPSRGYTF.

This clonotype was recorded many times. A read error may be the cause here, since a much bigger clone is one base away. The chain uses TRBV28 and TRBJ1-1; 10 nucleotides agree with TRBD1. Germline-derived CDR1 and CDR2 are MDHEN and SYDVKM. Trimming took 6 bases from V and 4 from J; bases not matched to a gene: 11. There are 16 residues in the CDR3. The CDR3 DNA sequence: TGTGCCAGCAGGGACCGGGACAGGGGAAGCAGCACTGAAGCTTTCTTT. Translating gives CASRDRDRGSSTEAFF.

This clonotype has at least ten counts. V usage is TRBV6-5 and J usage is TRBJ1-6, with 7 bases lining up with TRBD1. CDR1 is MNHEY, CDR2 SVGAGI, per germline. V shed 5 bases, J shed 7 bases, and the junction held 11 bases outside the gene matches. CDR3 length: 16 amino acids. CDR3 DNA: TGTGCCAGCAGTCTCACTACAGGGGTCAAGAATTCACCCCTCCACTTT. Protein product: CASSLTTGVKNSPLHF.

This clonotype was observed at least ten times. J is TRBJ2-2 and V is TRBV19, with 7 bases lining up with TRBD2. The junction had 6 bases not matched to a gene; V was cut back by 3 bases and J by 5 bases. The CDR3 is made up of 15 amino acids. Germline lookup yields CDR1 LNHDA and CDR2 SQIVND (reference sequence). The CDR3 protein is CASSISLARTGELFF. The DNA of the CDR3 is TGTGCCAGTAGTATCTCACTAGCGCGGACCGGGGAGCTGTTTTTT.

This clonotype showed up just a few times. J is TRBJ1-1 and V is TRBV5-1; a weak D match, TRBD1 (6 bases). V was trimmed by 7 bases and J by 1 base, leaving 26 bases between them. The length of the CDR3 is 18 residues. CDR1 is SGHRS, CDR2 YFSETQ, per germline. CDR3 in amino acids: CASSEGERWIGGNTEAFF. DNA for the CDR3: TGCGCCAGCTCCGAGGGGGAGCGGTGGATCGGAGGGAACACTGAAGCTTTCTTT.

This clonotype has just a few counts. CDR3 sequence: CSADLSPQETQYF. CDR3 nucleotides: TGCAGCGCGGATCTCTCACCTCAAGAGACCCAGTACTTC. The chain employs TRBV29-1 and TRBJ2-5; D is uncertain. The V end was cut by 7 bases, the J end by 2 bases, with 14 bases between. Germline V CDR1 and CDR2: SQVTM, ANQGSEA. This CDR3 has 13 amino acids.

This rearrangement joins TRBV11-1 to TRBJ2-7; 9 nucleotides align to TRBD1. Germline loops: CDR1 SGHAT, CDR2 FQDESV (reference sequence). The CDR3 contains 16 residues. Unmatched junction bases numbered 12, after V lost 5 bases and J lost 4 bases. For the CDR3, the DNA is TGTGCCAGCAGCCCGGTCCCGGGACAGGGCTCATACGAGCAGTACTTC. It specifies CASSPVPGQGSYEQYF.

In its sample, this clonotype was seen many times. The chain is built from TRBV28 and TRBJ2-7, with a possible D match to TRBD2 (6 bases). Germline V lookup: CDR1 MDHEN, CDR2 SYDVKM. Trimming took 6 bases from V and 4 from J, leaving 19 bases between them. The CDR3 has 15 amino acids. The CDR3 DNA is TGTGCCAGCAGGGACCTGCGGGGAACTCGGTACGAGCAGTACTTC. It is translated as CASRDLRGTRYEQYF.

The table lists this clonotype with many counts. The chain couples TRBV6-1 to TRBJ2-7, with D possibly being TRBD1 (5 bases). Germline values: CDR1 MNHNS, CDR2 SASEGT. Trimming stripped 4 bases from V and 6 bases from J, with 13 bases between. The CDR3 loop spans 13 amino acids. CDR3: CASSVATVGEQYF. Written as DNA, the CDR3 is TGTGCCAGCAGTGTCGCGACAGTAGGCGAGCAGTACTTC.

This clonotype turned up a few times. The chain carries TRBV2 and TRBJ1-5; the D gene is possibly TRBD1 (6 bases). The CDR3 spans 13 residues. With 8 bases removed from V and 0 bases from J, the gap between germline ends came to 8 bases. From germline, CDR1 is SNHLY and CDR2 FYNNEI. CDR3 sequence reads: CASAGDSNQPQHF. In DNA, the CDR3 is TGTGCCAGCGCAGGGGATAGCAATCAGCCCCAGCATTTT.

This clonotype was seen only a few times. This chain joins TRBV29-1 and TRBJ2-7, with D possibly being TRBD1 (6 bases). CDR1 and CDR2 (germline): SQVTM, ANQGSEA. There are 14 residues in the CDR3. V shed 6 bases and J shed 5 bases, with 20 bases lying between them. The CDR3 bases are TGCAGCGTGAGAGCACAGGGTTTCCCCAACGAGCAGTACTTC. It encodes CSVRAQGFPNEQYF.

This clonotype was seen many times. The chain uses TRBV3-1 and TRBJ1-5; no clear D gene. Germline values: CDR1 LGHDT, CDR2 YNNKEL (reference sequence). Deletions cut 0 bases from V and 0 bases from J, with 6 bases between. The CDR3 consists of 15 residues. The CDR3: CASSQDPGSNQPQHF. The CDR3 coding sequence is TGTGCCAGCAGCCAAGATCCAGGTAGCAATCAGCCCCAGCATTTT.

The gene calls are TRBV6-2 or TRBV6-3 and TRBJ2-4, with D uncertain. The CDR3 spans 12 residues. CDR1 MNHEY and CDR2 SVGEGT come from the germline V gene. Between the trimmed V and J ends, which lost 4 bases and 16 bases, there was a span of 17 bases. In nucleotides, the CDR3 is TGTGCCAGCAGTTTGAATAGTGGCAATTCATACTTC. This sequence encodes CASSLNSGNSYF.